The 2 T cell receptor beta chains listed next were all sequenced from one sample in a study of T cell responses to AZD1222 COVID-19 vaccine. Using immunoSEQ multiplex PCR, the repertoire was profiled, and TCRdb retains in-frame clones only, with some absent. The table lists around 180,000 clones, roughly 92% of them singletons. This sample comprised peripheral blood, obtained on day 0 of AZD1222 vaccination. All receptors come from an adult in good health.

V gene TRBV6-5 combines with J gene TRBJ2-1, with 10 bases matching TRBD2. V lost 2 bases, J lost 9 bases, and 10 bases stayed unmatched. From germline, CDR1 is MNHEY and CDR2 SVGAGI. The CDR3 sequence is 16 residues long. The CDR3 DNA follows: TGTGCCAGCAGTTACGGTCGGCTAGCGGGAGAAGGTGAGCAGTTCTTC. Its protein is CASSYGRLAGEGEQFF.

The chain uses TRBV6-5 and TRBJ1-2; D remains ambiguous. CDR3 size: 13 residues. The V end lost 6 bases, the J end lost 4 bases, and 12 bases lay between the germline ends. Per the germline V gene, CDR1 is MNHEY and CDR2 is SVGAGI. The CDR3 is CASSPGPSYGYTF. The CDR3 bases are TGTGCCAGCAGCCCCGGACCGTCCTATGGCTACACCTTC.